A selection of T cell receptor beta chains follows, all from one sample in a study of blood T cells in healthy people across ages. TCRdb itself ran the 5' RACE reads through MiXCR, one entry per CDR3 protein. This table holds 660,000 or so distinct CDR3 sequences, roughly three fifths found once. Sequences were obtained from blood. The source is a man aged 60-69 years in good health. The CDR3 runs from the conserved cysteine through the conserved F or W. The order of the fields is D gene, CDR3 length, V gene, J gene, clone size, CDR3 protein, CDR3 DNA. A D gene is named only where the DNA matches it firmly. The size entry is marked missing in some rows and otherwise reads once, few, many or a size class.

-	11	TRBV25-1	TRBJ1-1	few	CATREGRRAFF	TGTGCCACCAGGGAGGGGAGGCGAGCTTTCTTT
TRBD1	16	TRBV20-1	TRBJ2-1	-	CSARVSIGQGKPEQFF	TGCAGTGCTAGGGTTTCTATTGGACAGGGAAAACCTGAGCAGTTCTTC
-	11	TRBV6-5	TRBJ2-1	-	CANLLNNEQFF	TGCGCCAACCTACTAAACAATGAGCAGTTCTTC
TRBD2	16	TRBV7-2	TRBJ2-1	-	CASSPGGEGLYNEQFF	TGTGCCAGCAGCCCAGGCGGGGAGGGGCTTTACAATGAGCAGTTCTTC
-	15	TRBV20-1	TRBJ2-1	-	CSAKGGPGSYNEQFF	TGCAGTGCTAAGGGGGGCCCGGGCTCCTACAATGAGCAGTTCTTC
-	14	TRBV23-1	TRBJ2-7	once	CASSQSGQAREQYF	TGCGCCAGCAGTCAATCCGGCCAGGCCAGGGAGCAGTACTTC
-	19	TRBV4-1	TRBJ2-1	-	CASSHSEGRGTLSYNEQFF	TGCGCCAGCAGCCACTCCGAGGGACGGGGGACCCTCTCCTACAATGAGCAGTTCTTC
-	15	TRBV18	TRBJ2-7	-	CASSQQRTPLGVQYF	TGTGCCAGCTCGCAGCAGAGGACGCCCTTGGGTGTGCAGTACTTC
-	14	TRBV12-3/TRBV12-4	TRBJ1-5	-	CASSEARVGQPQHF	TGTGCCAGCAGCGAGGCCCGGGTGGGTCAGCCCCAGCATTTT
-	15	TRBV9	TRBJ1-6	many	CASSVGGLQNSPLHF	TGTGCCAGCAGCGTAGGGGGGTTACAGAATTCACCCCTCCACTTT
-	15	TRBV9	TRBJ2-7	-	CASSVEGSGSYEQYF	TGTGCCAGCAGCGTAGAAGGATCAGGGTCCTACGAGCAGTACTTC
-	13	TRBV11-2	TRBJ2-5	few	CASSVNVRETQYF	TGTGCCAGCAGCGTTAATGTCCGGGAGACCCAGTACTTC
-	14	TRBV5-1	TRBJ1-1	-	CASSSAQGRTEAFF	TGCGCCAGCAGCTCAGCCCAGGGGCGCACTGAAGCTTTCTTT
TRBD1	15	TRBV5-8	TRBJ1-4	-	CTSSWDSPEGEKLFF	TGTACCAGCAGCTGGGACAGCCCCGAGGGTGAAAAACTGTTTTTT
-	14	TRBV5-1	TRBJ2-5	-	CASSLDGRAETQYF	TGCGCCAGCAGCTTGGACGGCAGGGCGGAGACCCAGTACTTC
-	13	TRBV29-1	TRBJ2-3	-	CSVGSSGSDTQYF	TGCAGCGTTGGGAGTAGCGGCTCAGATACGCAGTATTTT
-	14	TRBV10-3	TRBJ2-4	-	CAISESGTEGASYF	TGTGCCATCAGTGAGTCGGGAACAGAGGGCGCGTCGTACTTC
-	13	TRBV5-1	TRBJ1-4	once	CASRPDSNEKLFF	TGCGCCAGCAGGCCTGACAGTAATGAAAAACTGTTTTTT
-	17	TRBV3-1	TRBJ2-1	few	CASSQALDSLLSNEQFF	TGTGCCAGCAGTCAAGCCTTAGACTCTCTTCTTTCGAATGAGCAGTTCTTC
TRBD1	13	TRBV20-1	TRBJ2-1	-	CSARGGTYNEQFF	TGCAGTGCTCGAGGGGGCACCTACAATGAGCAGTTCTTC
-	15	TRBV29-1	TRBJ2-3	-	CSVERGPQSTDTQYF	TGCAGCGTTGAAAGGGGCCCCCAGAGCACAGATACGCAGTATTTT
-	14	TRBV12-3/TRBV12-4	TRBJ1-4	-	CASSPRRGKEKLFF	TGTGCCAGCAGTCCGCGAAGGGGAAAGGAAAAACTGTTTTTT
-	13	TRBV6-5	TRBJ1-2	-	CASSYSHRDGYTF	TGTGCCAGCAGTTACTCCCACAGGGATGGCTACACCTTC
TRBD1	15	TRBV2	TRBJ1-5	-	CASSRDSNSNQPQHF	TGTGCCAGCTCCCGGGACAGCAATAGCAATCAGCCCCAGCATTTT
-	14	TRBV6-2/TRBV6-3	TRBJ2-1	-	CASTPWGDHNEQFF	TGTGCCAGCACCCCCTGGGGGGACCACAATGAGCAGTTCTTC
TRBD1	16	TRBV4-1	TRBJ1-2	-	CASSQGVGGLGYGYTF	TGCGCCAGCAGCCAAGGCGTAGGGGGCCTCGGCTATGGCTACACCTTC
TRBD2	15	TRBV7-2	TRBJ2-1	few	CATSLAGGPYNEQFF	TGTGCCACCTCTCTAGCGGGGGGCCCGTACAATGAGCAGTTCTTC
-	15	TRBV11-2	TRBJ2-5	many	CASSYPSQLQETQYF	TGTGCCAGCAGCTACCCCTCGCAGCTCCAAGAGACCCAGTACTTC
-	13	TRBV5-1	TRBJ2-7	-	CASSLASEREQYF	TGCGCCAGCAGCTTGGCATCGGAACGCGAGCAGTACTTC
TRBD1	12	TRBV20-1	TRBJ1-2	once	CSARTGVGGYTF	TGCAGTGCCCGGACAGGGGTTGGTGGCTACACCTTC
-	11	TRBV5-1	TRBJ2-1	few	CASRQASEQFF	TGCGCCAGCAGGCAAGCCAGTGAGCAGTTCTTC
-	10	TRBV6-2/TRBV6-3	TRBJ2-5	-	CASWQETQYF	TGTGCCAGCTGGCAAGAGACCCAGTACTTC
TRBD2	14	TRBV3-1	TRBJ2-1	-	CASSPGLAGYEQFF	TGTGCCAGCAGCCCCGGACTAGCGGGGTATGAGCAGTTCTTC
-	13	TRBV6-5	TRBJ2-5	few	CASKRGRQETQYF	TGTGCCAGCAAACGTGGGCGGCAAGAGACCCAGTACTTC
TRBD1	15	TRBV27	TRBJ2-7	many	CASSLSAGGMVTQYF	TGTGCCAGCAGTTTATCGGCAGGGGGAATGGTCACCCAGTACTTC
TRBD2	14	TRBV3-1	TRBJ2-1	-	CASSHTTSLDEQFF	TGTGCCAGCAGCCACACGACTAGCTTGGATGAGCAGTTCTTC
-	14	TRBV7-2	TRBJ2-5	few	CASSRPEGGETQYF	TGTGCCAGCAGCCGCCCGGAGGGTGGGGAGACCCAGTACTTC